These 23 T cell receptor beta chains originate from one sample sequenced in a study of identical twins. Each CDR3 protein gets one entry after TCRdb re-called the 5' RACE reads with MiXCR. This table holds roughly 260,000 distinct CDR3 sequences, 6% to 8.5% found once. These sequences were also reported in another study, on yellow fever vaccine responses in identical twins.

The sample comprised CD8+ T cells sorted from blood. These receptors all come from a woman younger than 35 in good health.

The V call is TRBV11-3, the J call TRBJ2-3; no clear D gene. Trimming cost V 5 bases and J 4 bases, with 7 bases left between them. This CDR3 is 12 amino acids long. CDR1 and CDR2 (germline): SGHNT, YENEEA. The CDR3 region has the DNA TGTGCCAGCAGCGCTGGGGCAGATACGCAGTATTTT. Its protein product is CASSAGADTQYF.

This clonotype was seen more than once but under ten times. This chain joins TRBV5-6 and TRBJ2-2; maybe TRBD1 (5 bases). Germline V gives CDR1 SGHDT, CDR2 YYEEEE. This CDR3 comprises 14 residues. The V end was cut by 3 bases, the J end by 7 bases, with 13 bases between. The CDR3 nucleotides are TGTGCCAGCAGCTGGGGAACAGGCGTCGGGGAGCTGTTTTTT. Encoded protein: CASSWGTGVGELFF.

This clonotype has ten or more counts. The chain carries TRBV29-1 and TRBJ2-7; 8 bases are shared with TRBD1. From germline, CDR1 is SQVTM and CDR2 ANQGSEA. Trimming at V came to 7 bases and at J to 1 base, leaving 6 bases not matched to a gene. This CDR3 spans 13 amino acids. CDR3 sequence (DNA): TGCAGCGGTGGGGACAGGTGGTCCTACGAGCAGTACTTC. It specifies CSGGDRWSYEQYF.

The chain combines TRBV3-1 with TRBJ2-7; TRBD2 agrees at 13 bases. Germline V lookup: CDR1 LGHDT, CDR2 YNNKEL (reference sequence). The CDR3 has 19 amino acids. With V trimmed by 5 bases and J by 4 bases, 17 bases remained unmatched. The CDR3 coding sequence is TGTGCCAGCAGCGGTTGGACTAGCGGGAGTGTCAGGAGCCCATACGAGCAGTACTTC. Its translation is CASSGWTSGSVRSPYEQYF.

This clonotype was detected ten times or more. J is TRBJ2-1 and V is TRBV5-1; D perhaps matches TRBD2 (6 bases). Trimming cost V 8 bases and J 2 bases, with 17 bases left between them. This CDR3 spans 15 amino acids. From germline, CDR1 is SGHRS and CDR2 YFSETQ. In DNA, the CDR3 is TGCGCCAGTTCTCCGGAGGGGTTGACCTACAATGAGCAGTTCTTC. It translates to CASSPEGLTYNEQFF.

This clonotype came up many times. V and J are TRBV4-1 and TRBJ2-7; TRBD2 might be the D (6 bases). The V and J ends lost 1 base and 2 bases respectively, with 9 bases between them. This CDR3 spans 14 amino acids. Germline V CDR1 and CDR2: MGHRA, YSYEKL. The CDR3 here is CASSQGGGTYEQYF. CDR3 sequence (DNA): TGCGCCAGCAGCCAAGGTGGAGGGACCTACGAGCAGTACTTC.

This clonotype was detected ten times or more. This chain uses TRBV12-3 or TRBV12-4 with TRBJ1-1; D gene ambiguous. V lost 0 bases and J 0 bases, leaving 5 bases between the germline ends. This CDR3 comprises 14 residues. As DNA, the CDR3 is TGTGCCAGCAGTTTAGCTCGGATGAACACTGAAGCTTTCTTT. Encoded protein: CASSLARMNTEAFF.

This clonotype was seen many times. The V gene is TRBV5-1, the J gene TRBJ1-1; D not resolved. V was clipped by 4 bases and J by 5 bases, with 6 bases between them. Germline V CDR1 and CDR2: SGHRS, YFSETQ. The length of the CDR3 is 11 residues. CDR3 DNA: TGCGCCAGCAGCGAGGATACTGAAGCTTTCTTT. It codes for CASSEDTEAFF. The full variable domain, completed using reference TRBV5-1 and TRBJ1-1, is KAGVTQTPRYLIKTRGQQVTLSCSPISGHRSVSWYQQTPGQGLQFLFEYFSETQRNKGNFPGRFSGRQFSNSRSEMNVSTLELGDSALYLCASSEDTEAFFGQGTRLTVV.

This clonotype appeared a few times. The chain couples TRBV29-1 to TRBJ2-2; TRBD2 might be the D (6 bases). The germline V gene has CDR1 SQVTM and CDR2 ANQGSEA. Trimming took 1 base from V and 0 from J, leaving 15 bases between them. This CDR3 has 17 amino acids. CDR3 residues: CSVEGRGPDANTGELFF. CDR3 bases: TGCAGCGTTGAAGGGAGGGGTCCTGACGCGAACACCGGGGAGCTGTTTTTT.

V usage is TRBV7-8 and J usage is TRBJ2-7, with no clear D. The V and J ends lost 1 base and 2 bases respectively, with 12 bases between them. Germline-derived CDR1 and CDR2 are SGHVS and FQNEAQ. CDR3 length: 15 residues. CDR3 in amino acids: CASSLGARMTYEQYF. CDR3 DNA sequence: TGTGCCAGCAGCTTAGGGGCCAGAATGACCTACGAGCAGTACTTC.

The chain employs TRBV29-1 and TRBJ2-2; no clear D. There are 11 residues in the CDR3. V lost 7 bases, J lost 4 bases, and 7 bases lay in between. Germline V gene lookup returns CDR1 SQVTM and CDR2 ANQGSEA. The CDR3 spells CSAITTGELFF. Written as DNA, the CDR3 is TGCAGCGCCATTACCACCGGGGAGCTGTTTTTT.

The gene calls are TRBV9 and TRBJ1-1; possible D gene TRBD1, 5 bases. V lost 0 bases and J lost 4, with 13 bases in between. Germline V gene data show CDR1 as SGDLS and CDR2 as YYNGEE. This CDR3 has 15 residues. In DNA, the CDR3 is TGTGCCAGCAGCGTAGCCTCGGGGGGAAGCACTGAAGCTTTCTTT. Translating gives CASSVASGGSTEAFF.

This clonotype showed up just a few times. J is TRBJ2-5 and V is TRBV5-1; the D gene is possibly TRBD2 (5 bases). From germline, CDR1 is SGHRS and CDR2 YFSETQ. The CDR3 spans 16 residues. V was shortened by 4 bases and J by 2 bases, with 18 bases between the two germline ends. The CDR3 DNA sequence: TGCGCCAGCAGCGAAGCGTATAGATCGGGACAAGAGACCCAGTACTTC. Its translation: CASSEAYRSGQETQYF.

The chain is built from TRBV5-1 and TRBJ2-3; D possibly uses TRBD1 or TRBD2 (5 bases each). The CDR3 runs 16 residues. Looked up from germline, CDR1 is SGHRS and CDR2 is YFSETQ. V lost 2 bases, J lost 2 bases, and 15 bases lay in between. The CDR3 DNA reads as TGCGCCAGCAGCTTCCGGACAACCGGGGCCACAGATACGCAGTATTTT. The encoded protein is CASSFRTTGATDTQYF.

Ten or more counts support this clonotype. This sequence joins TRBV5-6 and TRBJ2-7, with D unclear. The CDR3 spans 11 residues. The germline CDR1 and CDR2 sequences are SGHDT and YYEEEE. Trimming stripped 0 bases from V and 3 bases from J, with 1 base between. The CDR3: CASSLGYEQYV. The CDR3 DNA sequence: TGTGCCAGCAGCTTGGGCTACGAGCAGTACGTC.

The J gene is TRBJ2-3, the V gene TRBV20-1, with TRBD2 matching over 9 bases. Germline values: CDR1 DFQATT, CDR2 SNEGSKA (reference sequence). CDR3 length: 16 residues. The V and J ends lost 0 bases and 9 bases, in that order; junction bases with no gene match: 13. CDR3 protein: CSARDLREGDILTQYF. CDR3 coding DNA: TGCAGTGCTAGAGATTTGCGGGAGGGAGATATATTGACGCAGTATTTT.

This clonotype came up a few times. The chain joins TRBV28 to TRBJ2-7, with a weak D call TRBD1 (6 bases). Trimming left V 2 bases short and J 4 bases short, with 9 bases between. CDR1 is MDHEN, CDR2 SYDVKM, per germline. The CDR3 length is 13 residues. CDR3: CASSLGQQYEQYV. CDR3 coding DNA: TGTGCCAGCAGTTTAGGACAGCAGTACGAGCAGTACGTC.

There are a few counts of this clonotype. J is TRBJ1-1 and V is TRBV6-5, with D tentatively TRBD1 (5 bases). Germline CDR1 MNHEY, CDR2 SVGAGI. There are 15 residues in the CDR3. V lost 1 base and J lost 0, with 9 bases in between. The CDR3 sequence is CASSYFAGLNTEAFF. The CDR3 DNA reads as TGTGCCAGCAGTTACTTCGCAGGGCTGAACACTGAAGCTTTCTTT.

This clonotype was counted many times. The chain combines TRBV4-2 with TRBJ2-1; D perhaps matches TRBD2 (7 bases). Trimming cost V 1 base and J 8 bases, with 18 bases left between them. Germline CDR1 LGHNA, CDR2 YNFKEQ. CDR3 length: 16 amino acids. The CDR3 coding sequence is TGTGCCAGCAGCCAAGTGGAGGGGGGGCCTGGGGATGAGCAGTTCTTC. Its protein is CASSQVEGGPGDEQFF.

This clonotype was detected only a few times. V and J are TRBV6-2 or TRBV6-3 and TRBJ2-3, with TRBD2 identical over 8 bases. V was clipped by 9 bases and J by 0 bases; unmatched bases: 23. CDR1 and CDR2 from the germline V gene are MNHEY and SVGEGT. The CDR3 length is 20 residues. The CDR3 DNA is TGTGCCAGTAGATTGAGCGGGGGCCCGAGACATACGTCAAGCACAGATACGCAGTATTTT. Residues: CASRLSGGPRHTSSTDTQYF.

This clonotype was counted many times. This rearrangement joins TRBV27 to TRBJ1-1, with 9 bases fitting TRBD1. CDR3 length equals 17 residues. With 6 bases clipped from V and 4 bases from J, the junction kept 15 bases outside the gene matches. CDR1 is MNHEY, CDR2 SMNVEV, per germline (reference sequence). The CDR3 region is CASSLYGQGRRVTEAFF. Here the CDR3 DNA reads TGTGCCAGCAGCCTCTATGGACAGGGGAGAAGGGTCACTGAAGCTTTCTTT.

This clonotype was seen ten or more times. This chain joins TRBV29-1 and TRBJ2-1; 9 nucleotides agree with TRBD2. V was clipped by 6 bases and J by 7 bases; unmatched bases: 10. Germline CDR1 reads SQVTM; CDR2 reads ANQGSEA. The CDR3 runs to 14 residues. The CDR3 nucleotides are TGCAGCGTCCCGATACTAGCGGGCCTGAATGAGCAGTTCTTC. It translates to CSVPILAGLNEQFF.

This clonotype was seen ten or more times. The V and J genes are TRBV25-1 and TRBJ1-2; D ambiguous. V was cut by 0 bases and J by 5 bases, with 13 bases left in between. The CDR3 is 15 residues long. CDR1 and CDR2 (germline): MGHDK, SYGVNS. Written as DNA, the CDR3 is TGTGCCAGCAGTGAATACGAGGGTGCAGTTTATGGCTACACCTTC. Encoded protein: CASSEYEGAVYGYTF.